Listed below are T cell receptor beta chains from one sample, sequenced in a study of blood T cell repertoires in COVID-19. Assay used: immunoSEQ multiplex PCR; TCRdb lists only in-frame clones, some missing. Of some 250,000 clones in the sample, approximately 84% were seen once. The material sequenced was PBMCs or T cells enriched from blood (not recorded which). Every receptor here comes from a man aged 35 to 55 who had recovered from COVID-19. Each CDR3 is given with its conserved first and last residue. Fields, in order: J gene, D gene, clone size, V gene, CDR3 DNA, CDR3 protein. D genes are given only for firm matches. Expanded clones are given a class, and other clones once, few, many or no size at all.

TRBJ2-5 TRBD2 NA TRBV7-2 TGTGCCAGCAGCTTCCGACTAGCGGGAGGGACCCAAGAGACCCAGTACTTC CASSFRLAGGTQETQYF
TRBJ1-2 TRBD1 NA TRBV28 TGTGCCGGCCGGGGACAGGCAAACTATGGCTACACCTTC CAGRGQANYGYTF
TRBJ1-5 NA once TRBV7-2 TGTGCCAGCAGCTTAGCAAACAGTAGGCAGCCCCAGCATTTT CASSLANSRQPQHF
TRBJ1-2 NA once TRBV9 TGTGCCAGCAGCGTAGATACTAACTATGGCTACACCTTC CASSVDTNYGYTF
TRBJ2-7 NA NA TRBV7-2 TGTGCCAGCAGCTTAGACAGAACCTCCTACGAGCAGTACTTC CASSLDRTSYEQYF
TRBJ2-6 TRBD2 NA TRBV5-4 TGTGCCAGCAGCTTCGGCGGGAGCTCTGGGGCCAACGTCCTGACTTTC CASSFGGSSGANVLTF
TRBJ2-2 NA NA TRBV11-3 TGTGCCAGCAGCTTAGAATGGTACCGAGGGTCCACCGGGGAGCTGTTTTTT CASSLEWYRGSTGELFF
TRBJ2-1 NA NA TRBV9 TGTGCCAGCAGCGTAGCTACACGAGGGAATGAGCAGTTCTTC CASSVATRGNEQFF
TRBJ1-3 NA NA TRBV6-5 TGTGCCAGCACCGAACATGGTTTCTCTGGAAACACCATATATTTT CASTEHGFSGNTIYF
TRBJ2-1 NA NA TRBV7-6 TGTGCCAGCAGCTTATTCTCCACTAGTAGGCAGCAGTTCTTC CASSLFSTSRQQFF
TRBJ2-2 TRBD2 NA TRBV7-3 TGTGCCAGCAGCTTAGCGGGGGGACACTACGCCACCGGGGAGCTGTTTTTT CASSLAGGHYATGELFF
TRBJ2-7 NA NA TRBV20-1 TGCAGTGCTAGAGATCAGGGCGAGCAGTACTTC CSARDQGEQYF
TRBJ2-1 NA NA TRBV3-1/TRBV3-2 TGTGCCAGCAGCCAAGAAACGCGGAATGAGCAGTTCTTC CASSQETRNEQFF
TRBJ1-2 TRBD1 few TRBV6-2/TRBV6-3 TGTGCCAGCAGCGCCACAGGGGGCATTGGCTACACCTTC CASSATGGIGYTF
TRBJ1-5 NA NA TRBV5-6 TGTGCCAGCAGCAAGAGGGGGTTACGTCAGCCCCAGCATTTT CASSKRGLRQPQHF
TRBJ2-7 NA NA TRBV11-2 TGTGCCAGCAGCTTAGATATCGCGGACGAGCAGTACTTC CASSLDIADEQYF
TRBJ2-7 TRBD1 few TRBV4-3 TGCGCCAGCAGCCAAGGACAGGGGATATCCTACGAGCAGTACTTC CASSQGQGISYEQYF
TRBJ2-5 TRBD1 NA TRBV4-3 TGCGCCAGCAGCCCTGAAACCGGGACAGGGAAAGAGACCCAGTACTTC CASSPETGTGKETQYF
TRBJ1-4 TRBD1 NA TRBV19 TGTGCCAGTAGTCTCATGGGGACAGCTGAAAAACTGTTTTTT CASSLMGTAEKLFF
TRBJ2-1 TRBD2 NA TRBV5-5 TGTGCCAGCAGCTCCCTAGCGGGAGGGCAGCAGTTCTTC CASSSLAGGQQFF
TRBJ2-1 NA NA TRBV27 TGTGCCAGCAGTTTCACCTACCTCAAGCTTATGAATGAGCAGTTCTTC CASSFTYLKLMNEQFF
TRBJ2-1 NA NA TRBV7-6 TGTGCCAGCAGCTTAGTAGCGGATGGCGATGAGCAGTTCTTC CASSLVADGDEQFF
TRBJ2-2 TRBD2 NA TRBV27 TGTGCCAGCAGAACCTCGGGAGGATCGAACACCGGGGAGCTGTTTTTT CASRTSGGSNTGELFF
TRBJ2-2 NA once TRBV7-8 TGTGCCAGCAGCTTAGTGGGCCACGGGGACACCGGGGAGCTGTTTTTT CASSLVGHGDTGELFF
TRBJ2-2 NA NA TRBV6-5 TGTGCCAGCAGTCGAGGTCTGGCCGGGGAGCTGTTTTTT CASSRGLAGELFF
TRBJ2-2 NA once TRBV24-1 TGTGCCACCAGTGATTTGCGGCTTATGGGACAGAACACCGGGGAGCTGTTTTTT CATSDLRLMGQNTGELFF
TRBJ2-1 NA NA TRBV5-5 TGTGCCAGCAGCCTGTACAATGAGCAGTTCTTC CASSLYNEQFF
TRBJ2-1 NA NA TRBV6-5 TGTGCCAGCCTCGCCAAGTGGGGGCCCTACAATGAGCAGTTCTTC CASLAKWGPYNEQFF
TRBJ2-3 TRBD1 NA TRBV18 TGTGCCAGCTCACCCGACAGGGGCGAGCTAGAGGGGCAGTATTTT CASSPDRGELEGQYF
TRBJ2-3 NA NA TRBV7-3 TGTGCCAGCAGCTTTTGGGGACTCACAGATACGCAGTATTTT CASSFWGLTDTQYF
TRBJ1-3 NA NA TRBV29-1 TGCAGCGTTGAACAGGGGTCGACTGGAAACACCATATATTTT CSVEQGSTGNTIYF
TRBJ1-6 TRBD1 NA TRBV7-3 TGTGCCAGCAGCTCCGCCGGGACAGGGGTTAATTCACCCCTCCACTTT CASSSAGTGVNSPLHF
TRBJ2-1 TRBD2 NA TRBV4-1 TGCGCCAGCAGCCAAGTTCCCGGGGGGAGGCGTAGCGGGAACAATGAGCAGTTCTTC CASSQVPGGRRSGNNEQFF
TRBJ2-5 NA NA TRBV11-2 TGTGCCAGCAGCTTATTTCTTAAGGGGGAGACCCAGTACTTC CASSLFLKGETQYF
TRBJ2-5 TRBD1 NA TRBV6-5 TGTGCCAGCAGGAGGAACGGACAGGGGCCGGAGACCCAGTACTTC CASRRNGQGPETQYF
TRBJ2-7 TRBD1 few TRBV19 TGTGCCAGTGGTGACAGGGAGTACCCCTACGAGCAGTACTTC CASGDREYPYEQYF
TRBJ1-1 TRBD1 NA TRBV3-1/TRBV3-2 TGTGCCAGCAGCCAGCCCCTGACAGGGGGGACTGAAGCTTTCTTT CASSQPLTGGTEAFF
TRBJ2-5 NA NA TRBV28 TGTGCCAGCAGTTTAGCCCGCGAGGGAGAGACCCAGTACTTC CASSLAREGETQYF